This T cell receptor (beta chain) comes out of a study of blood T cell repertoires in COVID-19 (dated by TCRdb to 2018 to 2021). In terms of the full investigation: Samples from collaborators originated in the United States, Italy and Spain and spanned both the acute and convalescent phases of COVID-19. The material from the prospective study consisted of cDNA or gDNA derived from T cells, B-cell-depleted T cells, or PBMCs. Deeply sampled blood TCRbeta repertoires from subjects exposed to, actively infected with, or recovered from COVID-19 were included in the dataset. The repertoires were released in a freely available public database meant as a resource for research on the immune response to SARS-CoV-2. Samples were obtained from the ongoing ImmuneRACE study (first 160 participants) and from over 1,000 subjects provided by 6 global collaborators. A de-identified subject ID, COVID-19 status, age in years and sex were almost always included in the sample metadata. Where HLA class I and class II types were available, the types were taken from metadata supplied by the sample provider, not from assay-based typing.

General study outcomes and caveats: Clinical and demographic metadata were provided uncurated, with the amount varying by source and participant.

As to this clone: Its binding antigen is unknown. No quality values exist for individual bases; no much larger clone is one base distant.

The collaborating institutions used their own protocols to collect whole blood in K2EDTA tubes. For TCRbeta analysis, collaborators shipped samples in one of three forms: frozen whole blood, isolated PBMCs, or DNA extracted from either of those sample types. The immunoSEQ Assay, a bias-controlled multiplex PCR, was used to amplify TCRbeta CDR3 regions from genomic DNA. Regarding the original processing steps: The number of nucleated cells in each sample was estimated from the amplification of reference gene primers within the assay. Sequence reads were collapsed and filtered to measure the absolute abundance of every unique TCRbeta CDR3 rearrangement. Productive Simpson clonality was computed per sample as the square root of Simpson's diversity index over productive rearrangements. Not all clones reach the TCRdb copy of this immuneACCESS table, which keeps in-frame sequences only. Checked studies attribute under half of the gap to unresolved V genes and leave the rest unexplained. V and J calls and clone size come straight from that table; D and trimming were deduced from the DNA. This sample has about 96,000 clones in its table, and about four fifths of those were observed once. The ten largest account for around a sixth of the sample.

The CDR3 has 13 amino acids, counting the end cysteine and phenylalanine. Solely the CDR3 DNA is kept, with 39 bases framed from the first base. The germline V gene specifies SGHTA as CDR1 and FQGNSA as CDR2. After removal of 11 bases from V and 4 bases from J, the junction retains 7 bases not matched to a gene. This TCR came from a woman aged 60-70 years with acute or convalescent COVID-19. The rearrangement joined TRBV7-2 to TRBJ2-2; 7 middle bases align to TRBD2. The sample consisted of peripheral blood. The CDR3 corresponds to CAGSASGTGELFF. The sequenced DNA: TGTGCCGGGAGCGCTAGCGGCACCGGGGAGCTGTTTTTT. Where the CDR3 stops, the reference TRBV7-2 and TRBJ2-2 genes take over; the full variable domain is GAGVSQSPSNKVTEKGKDVELRCDPISGHTALYWYRQSLGQGLEFLIYFQGNSAPDKSGLPSDRFSAERTGGSVSTLTIQRTQQEDSAVYLCAGSASGTGELFFGEGSRLTVL.